This T cell receptor (beta chain) is drawn from a study of blood T cell repertoires in COVID-19. Study information: Acute-phase and convalescent COVID-19 samples originated in the United States, Italy and Spain. PBMCs, B-cell-depleted T cells, or T cells were the source of the cDNA or gDNA that made up the material.

Per the original data handling: Quantification of nucleated cells was approximated via reference gene primer amplification. Sequenced by immunoSEQ multiplex PCR; TCRdb stores in-frame clones only, minus some. D and trimming come from the DNA, and the V and J calls and clone size come from that table. Of 25,000 to 35,000 clones in the sample, around nine tenths were seen once. Trimming removed 6 bases from V and 2 bases from J; junction bases left unmatched: 0. The length of the CDR3 is 13 residues. Germline-derived CDR1 and CDR2 are SNHLY and FYNNEI. This chain connects TRBV2 to TRBJ1-5; 8 bases map to TRBD1. The specimen sequenced was peripheral blood. The sequence was obtained from an older man with active or convalescent COVID-19. The CDR3, as DNA: TGTGCCAGCAGGACAGGGGGCAATCAGCCCCAGCATTTT. Translation gives CASRTGGNQPQHF.